This TCR beta chain was sequenced during a study of metastatic and nonmetastatic thyroid tumors (dated by TCRdb to 2018 to 2021). For the wider study: The researchers compared repertoires between peripheral blood samples and tumor or nodule tissue samples from patients with malignant or benign thyroid disease.

At the junction V is shortened by 1 base and J by 1 base, with 18 bases in between. CDR1 and CDR2 are read off the germline V gene as SGHRS and YFSETQ. The CDR3 runs 17 amino acids, cysteine and phenylalanine included. Only the CDR3 DNA is retained, 51 bases long and in frame from the first base. Library construction relied on PCR. Sequenced using an Illumina HiSeq 4000. High-throughput sequencing was used to profile the TCR beta-chain CDR3 region of each patient. The published analysis was carried out like this. A classifier to discriminate distant-metastatic papillary thyroid cancer patients was built from CDR3 differences across clinicopathological groups. To measure repertoire diversity the researchers used the Shannon index, while the Morisita-Horn index served to gauge how similar the tumor and blood repertoires were. TCRdb trimmed public reads at Q25 via fastp, called clones via MiXCR and kept in-frame beta chains. TCRdb's processing, not the authors', yielded these V and J calls. Across this sample there are some 15,000 clones, with under 35% seen only once. Of the sample, approximately 12% falls within the top ten clones.

There are a few counts of this clone. Its antigen is currently not known. Base-call qualities are not available, and no considerably larger clone is one nucleotide away. Before undergoing thyroid surgery, none of the patients had been given any kind of treatment. Using T-cell receptor beta sequencing, the study looked back at clinical samples from patients collected from about 2011 to 2018. General study outcomes and caveats: TCR beta diversity was reported as significantly higher in malignant tumors than in benign nodules, in both blood and tumor samples.

This receptor was obtained from a female donor with papillary thyroid cancer or a benign thyroid nodule (not recorded which). Some clones in this sample may be carry-over from other donors' samples. The sequenced material came from adjacent normal tissue. The sequence is built from TRBV5-1 and TRBJ2-7; the D element might be TRBD1 or TRBD2, as each aligns at 6 bases. Here the CDR3 is given as CASSLPHEGGWSYEQYF. The sequenced DNA: TGCGCCAGCAGCTTGCCCCACGAGGGGGGTTGGTCCTACGAGCAGTACTTC.